These 14 T cell receptor beta chains share one sample of origin, sequenced in a study of regulatory T cells in long-lasting Graves disease. Arm-PCR of CDR3 regions and iRepertoire HTBI primers were used to build TCR beta libraries. TCRdb reanalysed the multiplex PCR reads using MiXCR and keeps one entry per CDR3 protein. This table has about 370,000 distinct CDR3 sequences, around 16% appearing once. As to time point: newly diagnosed GD, antithyroid drugs for less than 3 months. Isolated PBMC RNA provided the starting material for the TCR library. The sequences come from peripheral blood mononuclear cells (PBMCs), collected at new diagnosis, from a patient treated with antithyroid drugs. The receptors originated from a female donor with Graves disease.

Turning to this clonotype: Just one base apart from a much larger clone, this may be a read error. The gene calls are TRBV27 and TRBJ1-5; D remains ambiguous. The V and J ends lost 2 bases and 4 bases respectively, with 9 bases between them. CDR1 and CDR2 (germline): MNHEY, SMNVEV (reference sequence). The CDR3 spans 14 residues. The CDR3 nucleotides are TGTGCCAGCAGTTTAGCCGGGAAGAATCAGCCCCAGCATTTT. It translates to CASSLAGKNQPQHF.

This clonotype was found many times. CDR3 nucleotide sequence: TGTGCCAGCAGCTGGGACTTCACTACGCAGTATTTT. It translates to CASSWDFTTQYF. V and J are TRBV2 and TRBJ2-7; D perhaps matches TRBD2 (6 bases). The tail of the sequence fits TRBJ2-3 better, so the J call may be wrong. Germline assignment: CDR1 SNHLY and CDR2 FYNNEI. This CDR3 has 12 amino acids.

This clonotype was found many times. The CDR3, as DNA: TGTGCCAGTAGGGGCTACAATGAGCAGTTCTTC. Translated: CASRGYNEQFF. The gene calls are TRBV18 and TRBJ2-1, with D possibly matching TRBD1 (5 bases). The CDR3 runs to 11 residues. Germline V gene data show CDR1 as KGHSH and CDR2 as LQKENI. The V and J ends lost 9 bases and 3 bases respectively, with 6 bases between them.

This chain connects TRBV18 to TRBJ2-5; tentatively, D is TRBD2 (8 bases). The V and J ends lost 3 bases and 5 bases respectively, with 19 bases between them. This CDR3 spans 16 amino acids. Germline CDR1 and CDR2: KGHSH and LQKENI. CDR3 amino acids: CASSPGSGGGVETQYF. DNA of the CDR3: TGTGCCAGCTCACCCGGATCGGGAGGGGGCGTCGAGACCCAGTACTTC.

The table lists this clonotype with many counts. V gene TRBV20-1 combines with J gene TRBJ2-3; possibly TRBD1 for D (6 bases). This CDR3 is 17 amino acids long. V lost 4 bases and J lost 5, with 25 bases in between. The germline CDR1 and CDR2 sequences are DFQATT and SNEGSKA (reference sequence). Here the CDR3 reads CSANFIPGQAWGDTQYF. The DNA of the CDR3 is TGCAGTGCTAACTTCATACCGGGACAAGCCTGGGGAGATACGCAGTATTTT.

Ten or more counts support this clonotype. The V call is TRBV7-3, the J call TRBJ1-1; TRBD1 is a possible D gene (6 bases). CDR3 length equals 13 residues. V was pared by 6 bases and J by 3 bases, with 11 bases between. Germline V gene lookup returns CDR1 SGHTA and CDR2 FQGTGA. Written as DNA, the CDR3 is TGTGCCAGCAGGAAACAGGGAGACACTGAAGCTTTCTTT. It specifies CASRKQGDTEAFF. The full variable domain, its missing parts supplied by reference TRBV7-3 and TRBJ1-1, is GAGVSQTPSNKVTEKGKYVELRCDPISGHTALYWYRQSLGQGPEFLIYFQGTGAADDSGLPNDRFFAVRPEGSVSTLKIQRTERGDSAVYLCASRKQGDTEAFFGQGTRLTVV.

This clonotype was observed at least ten times. Mismatch with germline at one junction end may stem from a read error. V gene TRBV3-1 combines with J gene TRBJ2-1; D is undetermined. The CDR3 consists of 15 residues. Looked up from germline, CDR1 is LGHDT and CDR2 is YNNKEL (reference sequence). In DNA form, the CDR3 reads TGCGCCAGCAGCCAAGTCGCCCGCTCCTACAATGAGCAGTTCTTC. This codes for CASSQVARSYNEQFF.

This clonotype has only a few counts. In this CDR3 the conserved last residue, phenylalanine or tryptophan, is missing, so a read error is likely. The genes are TRBV11-1 and TRBJ2-5; the D call may be TRBD1 or TRBD2 (5 bases each). The J call may not be correct, given that the DNA end is closer to TRBJ2-1. The CDR3 spans 14 residues. Germline loops: CDR1 SGHAT, CDR2 FQDESV (reference sequence). The CDR3 protein is CASSFGWGYNEQFL. The DNA of the CDR3 is TGTGCCAGCAGCTTTGGTTGGGGGTACAATGAGCAGTTCCTA.

The CDR3 DNA is TGTGCCAGCAGCTTCGGACAGGGTCTCGATACGCAGTATTTT. This sequence encodes CASSFGQGLDTQYF. The chain employs TRBV11-2 and TRBJ2-3; TRBD1 matches at 8 bases. This CDR3 region has 14 residues. Germline V gives CDR1 SGHAT, CDR2 FQNNGV. The junction had 5 bases not matched to a gene; V was cut back by 3 bases and J by 6 bases.

This clonotype was seen a few times. A much larger clone differs from this one at a single base, so this may be a read error. The chain joins TRBV13 to TRBJ2-7; D gene unclear. Per the germline V gene, CDR1 is PRHDT and CDR2 is FYEKMQ (reference sequence). The CDR3 has 12 amino acids. The CDR3 DNA sequence: TGTACCAGCAGCGCCCGTAGCTACGAGCAGTACTTC. It is translated as CTSSARSYEQYF.

This clonotype was counted a few times. One base away lies a much larger clone, so this may be a sequencing read error. The chain has TRBV3-1 and TRBJ1-2; no firm D call. CDR3 size: 12 residues. Germline V gene lookup returns CDR1 LGHDT and CDR2 YNNKEL (reference sequence). The V and J ends lost 1 base and 10 bases respectively, with 10 bases between them. CDR3: CASSQAVSNYTF. The CDR3 bases are TGTGCCAGCAGCCAAGCCGTCTCGAACTACACCTTC. Looking up the rest from reference TRBV3-1 and TRBJ1-2 gives the full variable domain: DTAVSQTPKYLVTQMGNDKSIKCEQNLGHDTMYWYKQDSKKFLKIMFSYNNKELIINETVPNRFSPKSPDKAHLNLHINSLELGDSAVYFCASSQAVSNYTFGSGTRLTVV.

This clonotype was counted many times. This chain joins TRBV29-1 and TRBJ2-2; no clear D gene. CDR1 and CDR2 from the germline V gene are SQVTM and ANQGSEA. This CDR3 comprises 15 residues. Trimming left V 0 bases short and J 4 bases short, with 12 bases between. In DNA form, the CDR3 reads TGCAGCGTTGAAGACGTTGGCAGCAGCACCGGGGAGCTGTTTTTT. Translation: CSVEDVGSSTGELFF.

With respect to this clonotype: Since a much larger clone is just one base distant, this may be a read error. The chain is built from TRBV29-1 and TRBJ2-3; weak D call: TRBD1 (7 bases). This CDR3 region has 16 residues. Germline lookup yields CDR1 SQVTM and CDR2 ANQGSEA. The CDR3 sequence: CSVGGGTALSIDTQYF. The CDR3 region has the DNA TGCAGCGTTGGGGGCGGGACAGCGCTTAGCATAGATACGCAGTATTTT.

As for this clonotype: A much larger clone lies one base from this, so it may be a read error. The genes are TRBV5-5 and TRBJ1-2, with D perhaps matching TRBD1 (5 bases). The CDR3 consists of 16 residues. Per germline, CDR1 SGHKS and CDR2 YYEKEE (reference sequence). The V and J ends lost 4 bases and 3 bases respectively, with 19 bases between them. The CDR3 reads CASSPTSPWTYYGYTF. CDR3 sequence (DNA): TGTGCCAGCAGCCCGACCAGCCCATGGACATACTATGGCTACACCTTC.